This is a list of T cell receptor beta chains from one sample in a study of blood T cell repertoires in COVID-19. Profiling relied on immunoSEQ multiplex PCR, and the TCRdb table lists in-frame clones only, not all of them. The data contain some 420,000 clones, 85% to 90% of them singletons. Source material: PBMCs or T cells enriched from blood (not recorded which). The source of these receptors is a man under 40 who had recovered from COVID-19. Both conserved end residues are part of each CDR3. D genes are given only for firm matches. The size of a clone is reported for some rows only, either as once, few or many, or as a class for expanded clones.

v_gene	j_gene	abundance	d_gene	CDR3aa	CDR3nt
TRBV15	TRBJ2-5	-	-	CATATAEGTQYF	TGTGCCACCGCGACAGCGGAGGGGACCCAGTACTTC
TRBV28	TRBJ1-4	-	TRBD1	CASRVGTGVEKLFF	TGTGCCAGCAGGGTAGGGACAGGGGTCGAAAAACTGTTTTTT
TRBV6-5	TRBJ2-2	-	TRBD1	CASSSEGQGLGELFF	TGTGCCAGCAGTTCAGAAGGACAGGGCCTGGGGGAGCTGTTTTTT
TRBV5-5	TRBJ2-3	-	-	CASSFLFRAQDTQYF	TGTGCCAGCAGCTTCCTTTTCAGGGCACAAGATACGCAGTATTTT
TRBV30	TRBJ2-1	-	-	CAWSVGGRGYNEQFF	TGTGCCTGGAGTGTAGGTGGGAGAGGATACAATGAGCAGTTCTTC
TRBV7-2	TRBJ2-5	-	TRBD2	CASSLDGGSVETQYF	TGTGCCAGCAGCTTAGACGGCGGGAGTGTGGAGACCCAGTACTTC
TRBV5-1	TRBJ2-2	few	-	CASSLAGKDTGELFF	TGCGCCAGCAGCTTGGCAGGGAAGGACACCGGGGAGCTGTTTTTT
TRBV7-9	TRBJ2-7	-	-	CASETSYEQYF	TGTGCCAGCGAGACTAGCTACGAGCAGTACTTC
TRBV7-9	TRBJ1-3	once	-	CASSLARKLGNTIYF	TGTGCCAGCAGCTTGGCCAGAAAGTTGGGAAACACCATATATTTT
TRBV30	TRBJ2-2	-	TRBD2	CASTGTSYTGELFF	TGTGCCTCGACCGGGACTAGCTACACCGGGGAGCTGTTTTTT
TRBV5-8	TRBJ2-3	-	TRBD2	CAILQTSGRGTDTQYF	TGTGCCATTCTCCAGACTAGCGGGAGGGGCACAGATACGCAGTATTTT
TRBV2	TRBJ2-5	-	TRBD2	CASSQLAGGYETQYF	TGTGCCAGCAGTCAACTAGCGGGAGGGTATGAGACCCAGTACTTC